The 25 T cell receptor beta chains given below trace back to one sample, sequenced in a study of blood T cell repertoires in COVID-19. Data came from immunoSEQ multiplex PCR; TCRdb stores just in-frame clones and leaves some out. The sample yields tens of thousands of clones, 79% seen once. The sample taken for sequencing was peripheral blood. The receptors stem from a human donor in a cohort sampled during active COVID-19.

This chain connects TRBV19 to TRBJ2-2, with a weak D call TRBD2 (5 bases). Trimming stripped 4 bases from V and 6 bases from J, with 9 bases between. The germline V gene encodes CDR1 LNHDA and CDR2 SQIVND (reference sequence). The CDR3 covers 13 residues. CDR3 coding DNA: TGTGCCAGTAGTACCCCGGAGGCCGGGGAGCTGTTTTTT. It yields the protein CASSTPEAGELFF. Full variable domain (rest looked up from reference TRBV19 and TRBJ2-2): DGGITQSPKYLFRKEGQNVTLSCEQNLNHDAMYWYRQDPGQGLRLIYYSQIVNDFQKGDIAEGYSVSREKKESFPLTVTSAQKNPTAFYLCASSTPEAGELFFGEGSRLTVL.

The rearrangement links TRBV30 to TRBJ2-1, with 10 positions matching TRBD2. Unmatched junction bases numbered 5, after V lost 0 bases and J lost 6 bases. There are 15 residues in the CDR3. Per germline, CDR1 GTSNPN and CDR2 SVGIG (reference sequence). CDR3 sequence: CAWSVGLAGVNEQFF. The CDR3 DNA follows: TGTGCCTGGAGTGTGGGGCTAGCGGGAGTCAATGAGCAGTTCTTC.

This chain connects TRBV18 to TRBJ1-1; 9 bases are a match to TRBD1. Germline assignment: CDR1 KGHSH and CDR2 LQKENI. V shed 8 bases and J 8 bases; nucleotides not matched to a gene: 9. The CDR3 consists of 13 residues. CDR3 protein: CASHSLGQGEAFF. The DNA of the CDR3 is TGTGCCAGCCACTCACTGGGACAGGGCGAAGCTTTCTTT.

J is TRBJ2-7 and V is TRBV7-9; 8 bases line up with TRBD1. CDR1 and CDR2 (germline): SEHNR, FQNEAQ (reference sequence). Trimming took 5 bases from V and 2 from J; bases not matched to a gene: 8. CDR3 length equals 15 residues. DNA for the CDR3: TGTGCCAGCAGCCTTGGACAGGGCGCGACCTACGAGCAGTACTTC. This translates into CASSLGQGATYEQYF.

The chain is built from TRBV19 and TRBJ1-5, with D tentatively TRBD1 (5 bases). The V and J ends lost 6 bases and 0 bases respectively, with 21 bases between them. This CDR3 comprises 18 residues. Germline V gene sequence: CDR1 LNHDA, CDR2 SQIVND (reference sequence). In DNA, the CDR3 is TGTGCCAGTAGAATCAGGGTTCCTGGTGGCGGTAGCAATCAGCCCCAGCATTTT. Protein sequence: CASRIRVPGGGSNQPQHF.

The V call is TRBV7-9, the J call TRBJ1-2, with D perhaps matching TRBD1 (6 bases). Trimming took off 6 bases at V and 1 base at J, with 21 bases between the two ends. The CDR3 is 17 residues long. Per the germline V gene, CDR1 is SEHNR and CDR2 is FQNEAQ (reference sequence). The CDR3 nucleotides read TGTGCCAGCAGACCCGACAGGTTTCAGGGCCTTAACTATGGCTACACCTTC. Amino acids: CASRPDRFQGLNYGYTF.

CDR3 residues: CASSYSSIAFDEQYF. The CDR3 DNA follows: TGTGCCAGCAGTTACTCGAGTATTGCCTTCGACGAGCAGTACTTC. The chain has TRBV6-5 and TRBJ2-7; unclear D gene. With 0 bases removed from V and 5 bases from J, the gap between germline ends came to 14 bases. The CDR3 extends over 15 amino acids. The germline V gene has CDR1 MNHEY and CDR2 SVGAGI.

The chain uses TRBV19 and TRBJ2-2; D perhaps matches TRBD1 (6 bases). Germline CDR1 is LNHDA and CDR2 is SQIVND (reference sequence). This CDR3 contains 14 residues. The ends were cut back, 3 bases at V and 8 bases at J, with 13 bases in the middle. CDR3 residues: CASSMGQITGELFF. The CDR3 DNA reads as TGTGCCAGTAGTATGGGACAAATTACGGGGGAGCTGTTTTTT.

The chain uses TRBV24-1 and TRBJ2-6; D not certain. Per the germline V gene, CDR1 is KGHDR and CDR2 is SFDVKD. The CDR3 is made up of 16 amino acids. V was cut by 6 bases and J by 0 bases, with 11 bases left in between. Here the CDR3 reads CATSPKWSSGANVLTF. The CDR3 coding sequence is TGTGCCACCAGTCCCAAATGGAGCTCTGGGGCCAACGTCCTGACTTTC.

This chain connects TRBV6-6 to TRBJ2-1; 7 positions match TRBD2. This CDR3 has 13 residues. With V trimmed by 7 bases and J by 9 bases, 9 bases remained unmatched. The V gene's germline CDR1 is MNHNY and CDR2 SVGAGI (reference sequence). Here the CDR3 DNA reads TGTGCCAGCACCACACCGGGACTAAGTGAGCAGTTCTTC. Its translation: CASTTPGLSEQFF.

This rearrangement joins TRBV11-3 to TRBJ2-7, with TRBD1 matching 7 bases. This CDR3 has 14 residues. Losses at the gene ends were 5 bases for V and 4 bases for J; bases not matched to a gene: 8. Germline CDR1 and CDR2: SGHNT and YENEEA. Here the CDR3 DNA reads TGTGCCAGCAGCGCCCGGGACAGCATATACGAGCAGTACTTC. Its protein is CASSARDSIYEQYF.

The rearrangement uses TRBV6-1 and TRBJ1-2, with 8 nucleotides matching TRBD1. V lost 2 bases, J lost 5 bases, and 7 bases stayed unmatched. The germline gives CDR1 MNHNS, CDR2 SASEGT. The CDR3 has 15 residues. In DNA form, the CDR3 reads TGTGCCAGCAGTGAACGTAACAGGGGGTTGTATGGCTACACCTTC. Its protein product is CASSERNRGLYGYTF.

The J gene is TRBJ2-1, the V gene TRBV7-2, with TRBD2 matching over 7 bases. CDR3 size: 17 residues. From germline, CDR1 is SGHTA and CDR2 FQGNSA. J gave up 2 bases and V 4 bases, and 11 bases lay outside the gene matches. The CDR3, as DNA: TGTGCCAGCAGCTCCTCCTTTAGCGGGTTCGCCTACAATGAGCAGTTCTTC. Translated: CASSSSFSGFAYNEQFF.

This clone turned up a few times. This chain uses TRBV2 with TRBJ2-3, with 12 bases matching TRBD2. The CDR3 loop spans 15 amino acids. Germline V gene sequence: CDR1 SNHLY, CDR2 FYNNEI. The junction had 3 bases not matched to a gene; V was cut back by 3 bases and J by 5 bases. The CDR3 region has the DNA TGTGCCAGCAGTGAGACTAGCGGGAGAAGAGATACGCAGTATTTT. Its protein product is CASSETSGRRDTQYF.

The chain is built from TRBV9 and TRBJ2-1; tentative D call: TRBD2 (6 bases). In germline, CDR1 is SGDLS, CDR2 YYNGEE. The V end lost 2 bases, the J end lost 9 bases, and 12 bases lay between the germline ends. This CDR3 is built from 13 residues. The CDR3 DNA sequence: TGTGCCAGCAGCGTCGCAAAGGGAGGTGAGCAGTTCTTC. It specifies CASSVAKGGEQFF.

This chain connects TRBV7-2 to TRBJ2-1; a possible D gene is TRBD2 (6 bases). CDR3 length equals 15 residues. Germline V gene sequence: CDR1 SGHTA, CDR2 FQGNSA. The V end was cut by 6 bases, the J end by 2 bases, with 14 bases between. Here the CDR3 reads CASSPQGGAYNEQFF. CDR3 bases: TGTGCCAGCAGTCCCCAGGGAGGCGCCTACAATGAGCAGTTCTTC.

This clone was seen more than once but under ten times. The chain joins TRBV15 to TRBJ2-7, with D maybe TRBD2 (6 bases). Germline values: CDR1 LNHNV, CDR2 YYDKDF (reference sequence). This CDR3 spans 15 amino acids. Trimming took 0 bases from V and 7 from J, leaving 16 bases between them. The CDR3 protein is CATSRDQAGSREQYF. Written as DNA, the CDR3 is TGTGCCACCAGCAGAGATCAGGCCGGGAGCCGTGAGCAGTACTTC.

This clone was observed many times. The chain uses TRBV10-2 and TRBJ2-2; TRBD1 matches 8 bases. V shed 6 bases and J 4 bases; nucleotides not matched to a gene: 7. The CDR3 has 15 amino acids. Per germline, CDR1 WSHSY and CDR2 SAAADI. The CDR3 DNA is TGCGCCAGCAGCAGACAGGGGCTAAGCACCGGGGAGCTGTTTTTT. Translating it yields CASSRQGLSTGELFF.

CDR3 loop: CASSRRRQETQYF. The CDR3 coding sequence is TGTGCCAGCAGTCGGAGGAGGCAAGAGACCCAGTACTTC. The chain recombines TRBV5-8 with TRBJ2-5; D possibly corresponds to TRBD2 (5 bases). Germline V lookup: CDR1 SGHTS, CDR2 YDEGEE. V was trimmed by 5 bases and J by 2 bases, leaving 10 bases between them. The CDR3 consists of 13 residues.

In nucleotides, the CDR3 is TGTGCCTGGAGTGTGTCTTACAATGAGCAGTTCTTC. It is translated as CAWSVSYNEQFF. The V call is TRBV30, the J call TRBJ2-1; D is uncertain. CDR3 length: 12 residues. V was shortened by 0 bases and J by 4 bases, with 4 bases between the two germline ends. CDR1 GTSNPN and CDR2 SVGIG come from the germline V gene (reference sequence).

The chain links TRBV6-1 to TRBJ2-7, with TRBD2 identical over 9 bases. CDR3 length equals 16 residues. The germline CDR1 and CDR2 sequences are MNHNS and SASEGT. With 2 bases clipped from V and 2 bases from J, the junction kept 7 bases outside the gene matches. The CDR3 is CASSERVAGGPYEQYF. The CDR3 region has the DNA TGTGCCAGCAGTGAAAGAGTTGCGGGAGGGCCCTACGAGCAGTACTTC.

J is TRBJ1-1 and V is TRBV3-1 (or the pseudogene TRBV3-2); possible D gene TRBD1, 6 bases. V was pared by 2 bases and J by 4 bases, with 11 bases between. Per germline, CDR1 LGHDT and CDR2 YNNKEL (reference sequence). This CDR3 region has 14 residues. The CDR3 sequence is CASSQRGAATEAFF. The CDR3, as DNA: TGTGCCAGCAGCCAACGGGGGGCAGCCACTGAAGCTTTCTTT.

This clone was observed a handful of times. V and J are TRBV11-2 and TRBJ2-1; D is unclear. The CDR3 covers 14 residues. Germline V gene data show CDR1 as SGHAT and CDR2 as FQNNGV. V was pared by 1 base and J by 0 bases, with 4 bases between. This chain's CDR3 is CASSLGGSYNEQFF. In DNA, the CDR3 is TGTGCCAGCAGCTTAGGAGGCTCCTACAATGAGCAGTTCTTC.

The chain links TRBV5-1 to TRBJ2-1, with D possibly matching TRBD2 (6 bases). The CDR3 runs to 21 residues. Germline V CDR1 and CDR2: SGHRS, YFSETQ. Between the trimmed V and J ends, which lost 1 base and 0 bases, there was a span of 26 bases. CDR3 amino acids: CASSLYGVGRGPGGSYNEQFF. As DNA, the CDR3 is TGCGCCAGCAGCTTGTACGGGGTCGGCCGTGGGCCCGGGGGCTCCTACAATGAGCAGTTCTTC.

The gene calls are TRBV5-4 and TRBJ2-1; D call uncertain. V lost 4 bases to trimming and J lost 4 bases, with 6 bases between them. The CDR3 is 12 amino acids. Germline values: CDR1 SGHNT, CDR2 YYREEE (reference sequence). CDR3 DNA: TGTGCCAGCAGCCCTACTTACAATGAGCAGTTCTTC. Amino acid sequence: CASSPTYNEQFF.